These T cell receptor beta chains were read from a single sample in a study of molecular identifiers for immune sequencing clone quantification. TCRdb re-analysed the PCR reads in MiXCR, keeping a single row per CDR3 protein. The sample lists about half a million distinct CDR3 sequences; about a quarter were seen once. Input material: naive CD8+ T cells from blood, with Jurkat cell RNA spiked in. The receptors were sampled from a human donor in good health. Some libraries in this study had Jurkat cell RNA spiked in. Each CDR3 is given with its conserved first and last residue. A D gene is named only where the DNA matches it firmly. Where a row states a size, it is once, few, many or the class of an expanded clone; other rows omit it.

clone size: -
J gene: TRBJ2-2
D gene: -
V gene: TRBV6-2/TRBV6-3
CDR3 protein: CARSRPVTANTGALFF
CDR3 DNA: TGTGCCCGCAGTCGCCCAGTAACCGCGAACACCGGGGCGCTGTTTTTT

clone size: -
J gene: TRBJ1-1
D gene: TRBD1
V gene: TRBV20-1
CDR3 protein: CSARRQGASDTEAFF
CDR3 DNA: TGCAGTGCTCGTCGACAGGGGGCCTCGGACACTGAAGCTTTCTTT

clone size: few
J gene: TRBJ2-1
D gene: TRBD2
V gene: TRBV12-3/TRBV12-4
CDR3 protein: CASSPGGGGAFNEQFF
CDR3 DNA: TGTGCCAGCAGCCCGGGGGGCGGGGGGGCCTTCAATGAGCAGTTCTTC

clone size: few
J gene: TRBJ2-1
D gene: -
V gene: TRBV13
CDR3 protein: CASSTDTQSYNEQFF
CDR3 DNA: TGTGCCAGCAGCACGGACACTCAAAGCTACAATGAGCAGTTCTTC

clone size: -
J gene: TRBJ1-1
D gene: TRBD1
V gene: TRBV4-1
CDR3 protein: CASSQVGEGALNTEAFF
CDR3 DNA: TGCGCCAGCAGCCAAGTCGGGGAGGGGGCCCTGAACACTGAAGCTTTCTTT

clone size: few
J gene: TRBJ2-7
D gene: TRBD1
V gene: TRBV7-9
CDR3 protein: CASSLGGQGYEQYF
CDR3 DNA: TGTGCCAGCAGCTTAGGGGGACAGGGCTACGAGCAGTACTTC

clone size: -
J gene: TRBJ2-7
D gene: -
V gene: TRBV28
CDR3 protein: CASSDRDGWPYEQYF
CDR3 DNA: TGTGCCAGCAGTGACCGGGACGGCTGGCCCTACGAGCAGTACTTC

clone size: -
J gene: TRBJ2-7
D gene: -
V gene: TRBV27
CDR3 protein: CPSSLNGYEQYF
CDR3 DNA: TGTCCCAGCAGTTTAAATGGGTACGAGCAGTACTTC

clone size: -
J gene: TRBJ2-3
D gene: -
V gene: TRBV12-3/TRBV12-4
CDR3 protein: CASSYTSSTDTKYF
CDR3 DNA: TGTGCCAGCAGTTACACATCCAGCACAGATACGAAGTATTTT

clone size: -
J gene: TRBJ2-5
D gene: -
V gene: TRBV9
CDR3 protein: CASSVDGGETQYF
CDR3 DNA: TGTGCCAGCAGCGTAGACGGAGGCGAGACCCAGTACTTC

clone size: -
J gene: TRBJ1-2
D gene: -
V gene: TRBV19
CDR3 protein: CASNSSSRSYASGYTF
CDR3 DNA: TGTGCCAGTAATTCCTCTAGCAGGTCATACGCCTCTGGCTACACCTTC

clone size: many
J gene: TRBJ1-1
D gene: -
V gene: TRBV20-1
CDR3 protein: CSARQGLYTEAFF
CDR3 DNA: TGCAGTGCTAGACAGGGTTTGTACACTGAAGCTTTCTTT

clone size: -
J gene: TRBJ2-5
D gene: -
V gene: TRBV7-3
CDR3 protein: CASSSQAGRKETQYF
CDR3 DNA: TGTGCCAGCAGCTCCCAAGCGGGCCGAAAAGAGACCCAGTACTTC

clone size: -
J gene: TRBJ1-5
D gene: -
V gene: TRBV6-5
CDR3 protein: CASSHRPPQNSNQPQHF
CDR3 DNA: TGTGCCAGCAGCCACCGGCCCCCACAGAATAGCAATCAGCCCCAGCATTTT

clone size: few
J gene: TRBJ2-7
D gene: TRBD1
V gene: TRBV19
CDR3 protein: CASRHSPGGEQYF
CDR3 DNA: TGTGCCAGTAGACATAGTCCAGGGGGCGAGCAGTACTTC

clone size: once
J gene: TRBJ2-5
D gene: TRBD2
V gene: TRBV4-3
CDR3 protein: CASSQDTTGRVGETQYF
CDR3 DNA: TGCGCCAGCAGCCAAGATACGACCGGGAGGGTCGGGGAGACCCAGTACTTC

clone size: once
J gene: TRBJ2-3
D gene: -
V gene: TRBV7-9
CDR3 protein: CASRDSTDMQYF
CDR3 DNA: TGTGCCAGCAGGGACAGCACAGATATGCAGTATTTT

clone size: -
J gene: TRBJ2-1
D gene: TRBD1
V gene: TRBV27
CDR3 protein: CASGPHRGPGEQFF
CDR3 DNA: TGTGCCAGCGGACCGCACAGGGGGCCTGGTGAGCAGTTCTTC

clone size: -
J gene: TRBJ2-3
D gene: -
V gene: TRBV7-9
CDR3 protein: CASRLGFTGTQYF
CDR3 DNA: TGTGCCAGCAGGCTCGGCTTCACAGGTACGCAATATTTT